This T cell receptor beta chain was sequenced during a study of blood T cell repertoires in COVID-19. At the level of the study: Italy, Spain and the United States were the sources of the convalescent and acute COVID-19 samples. T cells, B-cell-depleted T cells, or PBMCs supplied cDNA or gDNA.

V lost 0 bases and J lost 1, with 15 bases in between. Per the germline V gene, CDR1 is KGHDR and CDR2 is SFDVKD. The CDR3 totals 18 residues. In the original workflow: Cell counts per sample came from amplifying reference gene primers. Some clones are missing from TCRdb's copy, which holds only in-frame ones; the method was immunoSEQ multiplex PCR. That table is the source of V, J and clone size, and D and trimming were worked out from the DNA. Altogether roughly 250,000 clones are present, approximately 79% being singletons, with the ten largest covering approximately 4%. V and J are TRBV24-1 and TRBJ1-5, with TRBD1 as a possible D gene (6 bases). Sequencing was done on a sample of peripheral blood. The clonotype comes from a woman aged 40 to 55 with active or convalescent COVID-19. The CDR3 protein is CATSDLGLGDTSNQPQHF. DNA of the CDR3: TGTGCCACCAGTGATTTGGGGCTGGGGGACACAAGCAATCAGCCCCAGCATTTT.